These 25 T cell receptor beta chains were all obtained from the same sample, sequenced in a study of regulatory T cells in long-lasting Graves disease. Noted time point: newly diagnosed GD, antithyroid drugs for less than 3 months. Making the TCR library involved RNA that had been extracted from PBMCs. Both iRepertoire HTBI primers and Arm-PCR of CDR3 regions were used to build the TCR beta libraries. In TCRdb, the multiplex PCR reads were re-called with MiXCR into one record per CDR3 protein. The sample has 200,000 to 250,000 distinct CDR3 sequences, approximately 18% seen once. These data also featured in a second study, about T cells in Graves' hyperthyroidism and ophthalmopathy.

Here the sequenced sample was peripheral blood mononuclear cells (PBMCs), taken at new diagnosis, from a patient treated with antithyroid drugs. All receptors come from a woman aged 30 to 39 with Graves disease.

This clonotype was detected a few times. The rearrangement joins TRBV19 to TRBJ1-3, with unresolved D. This CDR3 has 15 residues. Germline lookup yields CDR1 LNHDA and CDR2 SQIVND (reference sequence). Trimming shortened V by 1 base and J by 0 bases, and 7 bases separated the two germline ends. The CDR3 is CASSIVGHSGNTIYF. DNA for the CDR3: TGTGCCAGTAGTATAGTTGGCCACTCTGGAAACACCATATATTTT. The whole variable domain, remainder taken from reference TRBV19 and TRBJ1-3, is DGGITQSPKYLFRKEGQNVTLSCEQNLNHDAMYWYRQDPGQGLRLIYYSQIVNDFQKGDIAEGYSVSREKKESFPLTVTSAQKNPTAFYLCASSIVGHSGNTIYFGEGSWLTVV.

The genes are TRBV7-2 and TRBJ2-1; possible D gene TRBD1, 6 bases. Germline V gene sequence: CDR1 SGHTA, CDR2 FQGNSA. The CDR3 loop spans 17 amino acids. Trimming removed 5 bases from V and 2 bases from J, with 19 bases in between. The CDR3 DNA follows: TGTGCCAGCAGCCCACAAATCGCTGGGGGCGCCTACAATGAGCAGTTCTTC. Translated, it gives CASSPQIAGGAYNEQFF.

This clonotype came up many times. The chain uses TRBV5-1 and TRBJ2-7; 8 positions agree with TRBD2. In germline, CDR1 is SGHRS, CDR2 YFSETQ. The ends lost 0 bases at V and 0 bases at J; junction bases unmatched: 5. The CDR3 runs to 16 residues. The CDR3 here is CASSLEVAGISYEQYF. CDR3 sequence (DNA): TGCGCCAGCAGCTTGGAGGTAGCGGGAATCTCCTACGAGCAGTACTTC. Together with reference TRBV5-1 and TRBJ2-7, the CDR3 gives the full variable domain: KAGVTQTPRYLIKTRGQQVTLSCSPISGHRSVSWYQQTPGQGLQFLFEYFSETQRNKGNFPGRFSGRQFSNSRSEMNVSTLELGDSALYLCASSLEVAGISYEQYFGPGTRLTVT.

The chain uses TRBV7-3 and TRBJ2-2; 10 bases fit TRBD2. This CDR3 is 17 amino acids long. V was clipped by 1 base and J by 7 bases; unmatched bases: 9. Germline CDR1 and CDR2: SGHTA and FQGTGA. This CDR3 reads CASSLNPSGSVGGELFF. The DNA of the CDR3 is TGTGCCAGCAGCTTAAACCCTAGCGGGAGTGTAGGCGGGGAGCTGTTTTTT.

This clonotype has a count of ten or more. The chain recombines TRBV19 with TRBJ2-1, with 13 positions matching TRBD2. This CDR3 region has 14 residues. The J segment lost 9 bases and the V segment lost 5 bases, leaving 4 bases of the junction unmatched. The germline gives CDR1 LNHDA, CDR2 SQIVND (reference sequence). The CDR3 region has the DNA TGTGCCAGTAGTGGGACTAGCGGGACGGTTGAGCAGTTCTTC. Its translation: CASSGTSGTVEQFF.

This clonotype was seen at least ten times. J is TRBJ2-1 and V is TRBV3-1; 8 positions agree with TRBD1. CDR3 length equals 15 residues. The V and J ends lost 4 bases and 8 bases, in that order; junction bases with no gene match: 10. CDR1 and CDR2 from the germline V gene are LGHDT and YNNKEL (reference sequence). Written as DNA, the CDR3 is TGTGCCAGCAGCCGTGGACAGGGATATTTGGATGAGCAGTTCTTC. Its translation: CASSRGQGYLDEQFF.

The chain carries TRBV2 and TRBJ2-7; TRBD1 might be the D (6 bases). Per germline, CDR1 SNHLY and CDR2 FYNNEI. The CDR3 runs to 13 residues. V lost 2 bases to trimming and J lost 7 bases, with 12 bases between them. The DNA of the CDR3 is TGTGCCAGCAGTGAAATACAGGGACGTGAGCAGTACTTC. This sequence encodes CASSEIQGREQYF.

Details on this clonotype: This may be a read error, as it is one base from a much larger clone. The rearrangement links TRBV24-1 to TRBJ1-2, with TRBD1 as a possible D gene (6 bases). The CDR3 sequence is 14 residues long. Germline V gene data show CDR1 as KGHDR and CDR2 as SFDVKD. The CDR3 DNA is TGTGCCACCGGTGATAACAGGGATAACTATGGCTACACCTTC. Its translation: CATGDNRDNYGYTF.

This clonotype has a count of ten or more. CDR3 in DNA: TGTGCCAGCAGCTTAACAGGACAGCCACACTATGGCTACACCTTC. Translation: CASSLTGQPHYGYTF. The J gene is TRBJ1-2, the V gene TRBV7-9, with a tentative D call TRBD1 (6 bases). Germline-derived CDR1 and CDR2 are SEHNR and FQNEAQ (reference sequence). Trimming removed 2 bases from V and 3 bases from J, with 13 bases in between. The CDR3 contains 15 residues. The whole variable domain, filled in from reference TRBV7-9 and TRBJ1-2, reads DTGVSQNPRHKITKRGQNVTFRCDPISEHNRLYWYRQTLGQGPEFLTYFQNEAQLEKSRLLSDRFSAERPKGSFSTLEIQRTEQGDSAMYLCASSLTGQPHYGYTFGSGTRLTVV.

This clonotype was seen many times. This chain connects TRBV7-2 to TRBJ1-2; D is ambiguous. The V end was cut by 2 bases, the J end by 5 bases, with 6 bases between. The CDR3 consists of 12 residues. Germline V gene lookup returns CDR1 SGHTA and CDR2 FQGNSA. The CDR3 DNA sequence: TGTGCCAGCAGCTTAATAGTATATGGCTACACCTTC. It specifies CASSLIVYGYTF.

This clonotype was detected ten times or more. The chain links TRBV7-2 to TRBJ1-1; D unclear. The germline V gene encodes CDR1 SGHTA and CDR2 FQGNSA. This CDR3 has 13 residues. Trimming pared 2 bases from V and 1 base from J, leaving 5 bases between. This chain's CDR3 is CASSLIPNTEAFF. CDR3 coding DNA: TGTGCCAGCAGCTTAATCCCGAACACTGAAGCTTTCTTT. The full variable domain, with the rest looked up from reference TRBV7-2 and TRBJ1-1, is GAGVSQSPSNKVTEKGKDVELRCDPISGHTALYWYRQSLGQGLEFLIYFQGNSAPDKSGLPSDRFSAERTGGSVSTLTIQRTQQEDSAVYLCASSLIPNTEAFFGQGTRLTVV.

At least ten counts were recorded for this clonotype. The chain links TRBV30 to TRBJ1-2, with D maybe TRBD1 (5 bases). The germline V and J ends were trimmed by 4 bases and 8 bases, with 11 bases remaining between them. CDR3 length equals 11 residues. CDR1 is GTSNPN and CDR2 is SVGIG in the germline V gene (reference sequence). CDR3 loop: CAWNQGRGYTF. The CDR3, as DNA: TGTGCCTGGAATCAGGGAAGAGGCTACACCTTC.

The chain employs TRBV6-1 and TRBJ2-7, with D possibly being TRBD2 (5 bases). The CDR3 runs to 15 residues. V lost 2 bases and J 2 bases, leaving 13 bases between the germline ends. From germline, CDR1 is MNHNS and CDR2 SASEGT. Written as DNA, the CDR3 is TGTGCCAGCAGTGAATGGCTAGCTTATACCTACGAGCAGTACTTC. Encoded protein: CASSEWLAYTYEQYF.

This clonotype was recorded many times. The chain carries TRBV25-1 and TRBJ1-4, with D maybe TRBD1 (5 bases). Trimming shortened V by 6 bases and J by 8 bases, and 22 bases separated the two germline ends. The CDR3 has 16 residues. The germline CDR1 and CDR2 sequences are MGHDK and SYGVNS. DNA for the CDR3: TGTGCCAGCAGACCGCAAACCGGGACCGGAGTAGAAAAACTGTTTTTT. Translated: CASRPQTGTGVEKLFF.

At least ten counts were recorded for this clonotype. The CDR3 reads CAISEVTGELFF. CDR3 sequence (DNA): TGTGCCATCAGTGAAGTCACCGGGGAGCTGTTTTTT. The chain joins TRBV10-3 to TRBJ2-2; D is unclear. Trimming shortened V by 3 bases and J by 4 bases, and 3 bases separated the two germline ends. The CDR3 contains 12 residues. Germline values: CDR1 ENHRY, CDR2 SYGVKD.

This clonotype was picked up many times. A read error may produce the germline difference seen at one junction end. The genes are TRBV7-7 and TRBJ2-5, with 9 bases identical to TRBD1. There are 15 residues in the CDR3. Germline V gene sequence: CDR1 SSHAT, CDR2 FNYEAQ (reference sequence). The CDR3 sequence is CASSLYRGRMETQYF. DNA for the CDR3: TGTGCTAGCAGCTTGTACAGGGGGCGCATGGAGACCCAGTACTTC.

This clonotype was detected only a few times. V and J are TRBV30 and TRBJ2-2; D ambiguous. With 7 bases removed from V and 4 bases from J, the gap between germline ends came to 7 bases. Germline values: CDR1 GTSNPN, CDR2 SVGIG (reference sequence). This CDR3 is built from 11 residues. As DNA, the CDR3 is TGTGCCTACGGGTCCACCGGGGAGCTGTTTTTT. Protein sequence: CAYGSTGELFF.

This clonotype has only a few counts. The CDR3, as DNA: TGTGCCAGTAGTTCGCAGGGGGGTGTCGCCTTTCTCAGCAATCAGCCCCAGCATTTT. It specifies CASSSQGGVAFLSNQPQHF. The V gene is TRBV19, the J gene TRBJ1-5; the match to TRBD1 covers 7 bases. The CDR3 loop spans 19 amino acids. Germline assignment: CDR1 LNHDA and CDR2 SQIVND (reference sequence). After removal of 5 bases from V and 1 base from J, the junction contained 17 bases not matched to a gene.

The gene calls are TRBV3-1 and TRBJ2-3; D uncertain. V shed 2 bases and J shed 5 bases, with 11 bases lying between them. This CDR3 comprises 14 residues. Germline V lookup: CDR1 LGHDT, CDR2 YNNKEL (reference sequence). For the CDR3, the DNA is TGTGCCAGCAGCCAATCTGAGTTGGGAGATACGCAGTATTTT. Protein: CASSQSELGDTQYF.

In regard to this clonotype: It may be a read error: a sequence one base away is much more abundant. The chain joins TRBV6-2 or TRBV6-3 to TRBJ1-4, with D tentatively TRBD1 (6 bases). The CDR3 extends over 13 amino acids. The V gene's germline CDR1 is MNHEY and CDR2 SVGEGT. CDR3 nucleotides: TGTGCCGTCCGGGACACAAATGGTGAAAAACTGGTTTTT. As protein: CAVRDTNGEKLVF.

The chain combines TRBV19 with TRBJ1-2; TRBD1 aligns across 9 bases. Germline V CDR1 and CDR2: LNHDA, SQIVND (reference sequence). The CDR3 has 15 residues. V was clipped by 4 bases and J by 2 bases; unmatched bases: 5. The CDR3 sequence is CASSTRDRANYGYTF. As DNA, the CDR3 is TGTGCCAGTAGTACCAGGGACAGGGCGAACTATGGCTACACCTTC.

This clonotype was observed many times. The V and J genes are TRBV7-6 and TRBJ2-1, with 16 bases identical to TRBD2. V shed 5 bases, J shed 7 bases, and the junction held 5 bases outside the gene matches. The CDR3 consists of 16 residues. The germline V gene encodes CDR1 SGHVS and CDR2 FNYEAQ. The CDR3 region is CASSPGTSGGANEQFF. In DNA, the CDR3 is TGTGCCAGCAGCCCTGGGACTAGCGGGGGGGCGAATGAGCAGTTCTTC.

Many counts were recorded for this clonotype. The CDR3 is CASSRGLAGAKEETQYF. The CDR3 DNA reads TGTGCCAGCAGCCGAGGACTAGCGGGGGCCAAGGAAGAGACCCAGTACTTC. The rearrangement links TRBV7-6 to TRBJ2-5; 13 bases match TRBD2. The ends lost 5 bases at V and 3 bases at J; junction bases unmatched: 9. Germline V lookup: CDR1 SGHVS, CDR2 FNYEAQ. CDR3 length: 17 residues.

This clonotype was detected many times. The chain is built from TRBV7-2 and TRBJ2-7, with a weak D call TRBD1 (5 bases). CDR3 length: 14 amino acids. The V end was cut by 5 bases, the J end by 6 bases, with 17 bases between. Germline CDR1 SGHTA, CDR2 FQGNSA. CDR3 residues: CASSPQVLRGEQYF. DNA for the CDR3: TGTGCCAGCAGCCCCCAGGTCCTAAGGGGCGAGCAGTACTTC.

This clonotype was seen more than once but under ten times. The V and J genes are TRBV5-1 and TRBJ2-5; possibly TRBD1 for D (6 bases). The CDR3 consists of 13 residues. Germline assignment: CDR1 SGHRS and CDR2 YFSETQ. Trimming took 9 bases from V and 2 from J, leaving 14 bases between them. CDR3 amino acids: CATGDDRQETQYF. The CDR3 DNA follows: TGCGCCACCGGGGACGACAGGCAAGAGACCCAGTACTTC.